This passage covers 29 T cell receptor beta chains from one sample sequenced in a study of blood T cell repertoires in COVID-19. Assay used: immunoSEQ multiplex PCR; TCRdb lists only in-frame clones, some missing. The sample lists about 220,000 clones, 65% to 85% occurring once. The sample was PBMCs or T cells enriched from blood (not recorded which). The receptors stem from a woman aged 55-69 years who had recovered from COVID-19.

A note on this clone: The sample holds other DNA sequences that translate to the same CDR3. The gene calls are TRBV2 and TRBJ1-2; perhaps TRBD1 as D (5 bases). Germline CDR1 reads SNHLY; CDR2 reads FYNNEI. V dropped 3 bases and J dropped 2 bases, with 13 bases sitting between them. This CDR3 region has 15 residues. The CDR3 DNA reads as TGTGCCAGCAGTGAGGAGGGGCAGGGCAACTATGGCTACACCTTC. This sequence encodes CASSEEGQGNYGYTF.

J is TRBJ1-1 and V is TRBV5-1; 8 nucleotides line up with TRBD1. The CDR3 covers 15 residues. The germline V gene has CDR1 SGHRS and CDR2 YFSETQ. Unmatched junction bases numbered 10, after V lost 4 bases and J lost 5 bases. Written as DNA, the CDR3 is TGCGCCAGCAGCGGACTACAGGGGGAGGTTACTGAAGCTTTCTTT. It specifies CASSGLQGEVTEAFF.

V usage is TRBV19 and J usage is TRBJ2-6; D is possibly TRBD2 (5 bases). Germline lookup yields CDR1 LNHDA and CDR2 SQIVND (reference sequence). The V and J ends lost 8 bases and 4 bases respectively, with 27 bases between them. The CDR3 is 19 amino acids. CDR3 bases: TGTGCCAGTTCCCCCGGTCGGACTCTAAGGGTTTCGGGGGCCAACGTCCTGACTTTC. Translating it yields CASSPGRTLRVSGANVLTF.

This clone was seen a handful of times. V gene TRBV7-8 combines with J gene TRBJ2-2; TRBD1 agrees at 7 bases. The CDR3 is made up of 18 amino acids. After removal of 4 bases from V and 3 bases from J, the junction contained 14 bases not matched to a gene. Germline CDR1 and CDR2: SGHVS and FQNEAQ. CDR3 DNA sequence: TGTGCCAGCAGCTCGACTTTAGACAGGGCGATTTACACCGGGGAGCTGTTTTTT. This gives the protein CASSSTLDRAIYTGELFF.

In DNA, the CDR3 is TGCAGCGTTTATGGCGGGGGGGAGCATGAGCAGTTCTTC. This translates into CSVYGGGEHEQFF. The chain links TRBV29-1 to TRBJ2-1, with TRBD2 identical over 9 bases. Germline assignment: CDR1 SQVTM and CDR2 ANQGSEA. This CDR3 is built from 13 residues. V dropped 5 bases and J dropped 8; count of bases not matched to a gene: 7.

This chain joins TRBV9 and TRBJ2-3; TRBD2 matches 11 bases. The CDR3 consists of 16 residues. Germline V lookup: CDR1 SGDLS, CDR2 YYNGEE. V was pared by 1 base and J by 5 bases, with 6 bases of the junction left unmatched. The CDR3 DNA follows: TGTGCCAGCAGCGTACTTAGCGGGAGGGCCGGAGATACGCAGTATTTT. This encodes CASSVLSGRAGDTQYF.

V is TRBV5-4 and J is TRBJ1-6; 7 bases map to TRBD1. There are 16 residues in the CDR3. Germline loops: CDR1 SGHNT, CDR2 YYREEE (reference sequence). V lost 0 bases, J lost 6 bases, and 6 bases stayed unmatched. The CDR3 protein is CASSLAGQGGNSPLHF. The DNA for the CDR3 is TGTGCCAGCAGCTTGGCTGGCCAGGGGGGTAATTCACCCCTCCACTTT.

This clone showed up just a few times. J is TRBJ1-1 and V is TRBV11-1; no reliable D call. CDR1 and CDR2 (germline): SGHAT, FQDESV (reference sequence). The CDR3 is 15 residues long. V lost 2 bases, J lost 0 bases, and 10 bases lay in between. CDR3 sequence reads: CASSLKPLVNTEAFF. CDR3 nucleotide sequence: TGTGCCAGCAGCTTAAAGCCTCTGGTGAACACTGAAGCTTTCTTT.

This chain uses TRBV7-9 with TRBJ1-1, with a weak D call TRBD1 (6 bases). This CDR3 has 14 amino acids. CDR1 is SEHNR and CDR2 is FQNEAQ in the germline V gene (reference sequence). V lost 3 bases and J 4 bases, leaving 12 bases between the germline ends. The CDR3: CASSFREGGTEAFF. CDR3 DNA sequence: TGTGCCAGCAGCTTCAGGGAAGGGGGCACTGAAGCTTTCTTT.

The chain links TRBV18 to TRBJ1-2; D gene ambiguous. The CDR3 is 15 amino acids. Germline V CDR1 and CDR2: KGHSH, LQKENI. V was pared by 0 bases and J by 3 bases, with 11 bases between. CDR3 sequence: CASSPPSGRDYGYTF. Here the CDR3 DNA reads TGTGCCAGCTCACCACCGTCGGGGAGAGACTATGGCTACACCTTC. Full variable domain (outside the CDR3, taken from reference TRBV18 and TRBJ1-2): NAGVMQNPRHLVRRRGQEARLRCSPMKGHSHVYWYRQLPEEGLKFMVYLQKENIIDESGMPKERFSAEFPKEGPSILRIQQVVRGDSAAYFCASSPPSGRDYGYTFGSGTRLTVV.

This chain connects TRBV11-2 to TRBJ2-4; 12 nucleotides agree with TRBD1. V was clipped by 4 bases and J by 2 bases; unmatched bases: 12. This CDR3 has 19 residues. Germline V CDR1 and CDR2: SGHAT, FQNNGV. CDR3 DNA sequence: TGTGCCAGCAGCTGGGCGGGGACAGGGGGCAGCATATCCAAAAACATTCAGTACTTC. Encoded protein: CASSWAGTGGSISKNIQYF.

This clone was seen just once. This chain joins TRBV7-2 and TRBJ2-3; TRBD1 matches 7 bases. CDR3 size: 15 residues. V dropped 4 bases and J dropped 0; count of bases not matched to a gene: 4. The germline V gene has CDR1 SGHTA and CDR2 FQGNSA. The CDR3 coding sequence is TGTGCCAGCAGCTCGACAGGGTATAGCACAGATACGCAGTATTTT. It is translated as CASSSTGYSTDTQYF.

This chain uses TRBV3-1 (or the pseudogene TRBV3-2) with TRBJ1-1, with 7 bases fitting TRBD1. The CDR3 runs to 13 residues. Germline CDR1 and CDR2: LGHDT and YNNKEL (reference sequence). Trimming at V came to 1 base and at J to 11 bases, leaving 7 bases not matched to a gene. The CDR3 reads CASSQADRPVAFF. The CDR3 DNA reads TGTGCCAGCAGCCAAGCGGACAGGCCGGTGGCTTTCTTT.

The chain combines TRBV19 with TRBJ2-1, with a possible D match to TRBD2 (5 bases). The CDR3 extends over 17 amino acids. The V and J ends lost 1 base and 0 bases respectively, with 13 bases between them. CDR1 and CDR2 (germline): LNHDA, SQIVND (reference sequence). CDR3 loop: CASSIAESGSSYNEQFF. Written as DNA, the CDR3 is TGTGCCAGTAGTATAGCGGAAAGTGGGAGCTCCTACAATGAGCAGTTCTTC.

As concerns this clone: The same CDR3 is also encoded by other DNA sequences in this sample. The CDR3 reads CSVELETQYF. CDR3 DNA sequence: TGCAGCGTTGAACTGGAGACCCAGTACTTC. The rearrangement uses TRBV29-1 and TRBJ2-5; unclear D gene. The CDR3 sequence is 10 residues long. The germline V gene has CDR1 SQVTM and CDR2 ANQGSEA. V was clipped by 2 bases and J by 5 bases, with 3 bases between them. Filled out from reference TRBV29-1 and TRBJ2-5, the complete variable domain reads SAVISQKPSRDICQRGTSLTIQCQVDSQVTMMFWYRQQPGQSLTLIATANQGSEATYESGFVIDKFPISRPNLTFSTLTVSNMSPEDSSIYLCSVELETQYFGPGTRLLVL.

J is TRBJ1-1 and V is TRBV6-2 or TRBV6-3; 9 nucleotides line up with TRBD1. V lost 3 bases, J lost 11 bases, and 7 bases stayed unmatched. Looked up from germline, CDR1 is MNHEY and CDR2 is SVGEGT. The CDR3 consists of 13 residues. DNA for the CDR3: TGTGCCAGCAGTTATCACGCGACAGGGGGGGCTTTCTTT. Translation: CASSYHATGGAFF.

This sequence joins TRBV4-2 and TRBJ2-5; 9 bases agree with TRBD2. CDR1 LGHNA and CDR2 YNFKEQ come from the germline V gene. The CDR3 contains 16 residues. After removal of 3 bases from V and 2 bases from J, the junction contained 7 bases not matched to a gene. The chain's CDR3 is CASSQVSGGGQETQYF. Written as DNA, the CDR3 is TGTGCCAGCAGCCAGGTTAGCGGGGGTGGACAAGAGACCCAGTACTTC.

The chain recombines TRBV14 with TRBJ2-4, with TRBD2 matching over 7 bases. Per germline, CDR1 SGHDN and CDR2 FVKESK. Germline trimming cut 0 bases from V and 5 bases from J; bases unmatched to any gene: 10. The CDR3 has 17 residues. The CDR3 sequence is CASSQEWGEGRENIQYF. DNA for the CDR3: TGTGCCAGCAGCCAAGAATGGGGGGAGGGCCGTGAAAACATTCAGTACTTC.

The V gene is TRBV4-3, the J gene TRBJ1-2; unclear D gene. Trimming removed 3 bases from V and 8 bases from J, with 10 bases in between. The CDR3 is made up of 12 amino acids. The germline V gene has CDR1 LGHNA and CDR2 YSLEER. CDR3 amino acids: CASSHGTEGYTF. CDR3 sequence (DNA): TGCGCCAGCAGCCACGGAACGGAGGGCTACACCTTC.

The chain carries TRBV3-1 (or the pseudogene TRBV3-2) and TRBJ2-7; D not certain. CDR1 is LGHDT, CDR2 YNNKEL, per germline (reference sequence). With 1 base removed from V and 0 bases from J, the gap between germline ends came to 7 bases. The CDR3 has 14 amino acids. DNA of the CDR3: TGTGCCAGCAGCCAAGTTCCCAGCTCCTACGAGCAGTACTTC. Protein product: CASSQVPSSYEQYF.

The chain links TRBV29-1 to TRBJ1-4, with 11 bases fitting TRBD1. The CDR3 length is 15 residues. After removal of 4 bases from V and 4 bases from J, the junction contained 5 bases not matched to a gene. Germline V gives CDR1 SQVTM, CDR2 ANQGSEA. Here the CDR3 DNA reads TGCAGCGTTGGGCGGACAGGGGGCAGTAATGAAAAACTGTTTTTT. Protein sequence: CSVGRTGGSNEKLFF. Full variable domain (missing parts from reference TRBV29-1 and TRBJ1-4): SAVISQKPSRDICQRGTSLTIQCQVDSQVTMMFWYRQQPGQSLTLIATANQGSEATYESGFVIDKFPISRPNLTFSTLTVSNMSPEDSSIYLCSVGRTGGSNEKLFFGSGTQLSVL.

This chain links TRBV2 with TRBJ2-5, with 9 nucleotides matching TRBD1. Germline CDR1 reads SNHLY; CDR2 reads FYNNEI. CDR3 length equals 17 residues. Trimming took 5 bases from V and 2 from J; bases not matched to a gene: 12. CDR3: CASSPGQGGISQETQYF. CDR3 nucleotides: TGTGCCAGCAGTCCGGGACAGGGAGGAATTTCGCAAGAGACCCAGTACTTC.

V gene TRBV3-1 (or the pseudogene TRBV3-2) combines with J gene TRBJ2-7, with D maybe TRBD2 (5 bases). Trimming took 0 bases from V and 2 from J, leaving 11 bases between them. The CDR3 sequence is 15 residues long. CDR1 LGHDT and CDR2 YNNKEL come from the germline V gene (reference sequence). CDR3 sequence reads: CASSQDWAGTYEQYF. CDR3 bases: TGTGCCAGCAGCCAAGATTGGGCGGGCACCTACGAGCAGTACTTC.

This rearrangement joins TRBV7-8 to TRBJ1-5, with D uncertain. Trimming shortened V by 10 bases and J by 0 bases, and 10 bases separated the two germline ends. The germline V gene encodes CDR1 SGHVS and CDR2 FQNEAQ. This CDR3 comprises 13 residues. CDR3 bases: TGTGCCACCACGGAGGTTAGCAATCAGCCCCAGCATTTT. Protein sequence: CATTEVSNQPQHF.

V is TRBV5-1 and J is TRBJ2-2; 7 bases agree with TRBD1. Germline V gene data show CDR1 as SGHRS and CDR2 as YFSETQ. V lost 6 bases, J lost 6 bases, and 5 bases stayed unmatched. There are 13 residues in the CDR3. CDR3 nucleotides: TGCGCCAGCACCGTGACAGGGTCCGGGGAGCTGTTTTTT. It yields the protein CASTVTGSGELFF.

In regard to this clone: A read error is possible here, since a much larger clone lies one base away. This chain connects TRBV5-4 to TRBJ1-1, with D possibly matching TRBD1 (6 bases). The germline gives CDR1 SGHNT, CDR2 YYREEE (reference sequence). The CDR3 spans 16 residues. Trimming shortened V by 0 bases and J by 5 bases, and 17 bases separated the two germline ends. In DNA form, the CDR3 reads TGTGCCAGCAGCTTGGGGGGAGGGGGGTTGGGGACTGAAGCTTTCTTT. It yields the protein CASSLGGGGLGTEAFF.

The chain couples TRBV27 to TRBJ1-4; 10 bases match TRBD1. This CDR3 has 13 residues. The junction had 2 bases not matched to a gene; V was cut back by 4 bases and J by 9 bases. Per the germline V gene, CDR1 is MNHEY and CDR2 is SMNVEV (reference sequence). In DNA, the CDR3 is TGTGCCAGCAGTTGGGGACAGGGGCAAAAACTGTTTTTT. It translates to CASSWGQGQKLFF.

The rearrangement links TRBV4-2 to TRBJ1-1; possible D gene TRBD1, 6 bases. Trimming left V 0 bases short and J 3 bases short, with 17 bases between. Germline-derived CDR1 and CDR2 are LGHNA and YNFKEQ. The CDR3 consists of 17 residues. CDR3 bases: TGTGCCAGCAGCCAAGATCCGATGGGGGCGGTGTACACTGAAGCTTTCTTT. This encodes CASSQDPMGAVYTEAFF.

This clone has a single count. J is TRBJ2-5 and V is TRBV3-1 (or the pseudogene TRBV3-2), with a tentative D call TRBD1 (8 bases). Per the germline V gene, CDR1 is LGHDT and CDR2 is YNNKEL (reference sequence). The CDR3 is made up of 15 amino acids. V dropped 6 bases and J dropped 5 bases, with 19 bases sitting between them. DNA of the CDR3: TGTGCCAGCAGTTCACAGGGGGGAGCGGGGGAGACCCAGTACTTC. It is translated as CASSSQGGAGETQYF.